This T cell receptor (beta chain) was identified during a study of Ad26.COV2.S vaccination and SARS-CoV-2 variants (dated by TCRdb to the early 2020s). About the study as a whole: Donors in the vaccine arm were drawn from COV1001, a multicentre, randomized, double-blind, placebo-controlled phase I-IIa trial testing Ad26.COV2.S in healthy adults. Ad26.COV2.S was given intramuscularly at 5x10^10 or 1x10^11 viral particles, as a single shot or as two shots 56 days apart. Sequencing of the TCRbeta repertoire served to evaluate the specificity and breadth of SARS-CoV-2-reactive T cell receptors following Ad26.COV2.S vaccination. A total of around 32 samples were included in the TCR-sequenced set, comprising around 19 Ad26.COV2.S vaccine recipients, 5 placebo recipients and 8 SARS-CoV-2 convalescent individuals. Trial participants were randomized into five groups of five: low-dose or high-dose Ad26.COV2.S given once or twice, or placebo on both occasions. Blinding of investigators to trial group allocation was maintained during experiments and outcome assessment. Broad study findings and their caveats: Higher spike-specific TCR breadth was observed in Ad26.COV2.S recipients than in placebo recipients (P = 0.0014). It was noted by the authors that total T cell responses may have been underestimated by the TCR breadth and depth analyses. The study was not powered to compare responses between vaccine doses or regimens. Vaccine and placebo recipients had comparable non-spike TCR breadth, which fits with the vaccine containing only spike. After vaccination, spike-specific CD8+ and CD4+ T cell responses were reported to show substantial breadth.

As to this clone: What antigen it recognizes has not been identified. Base-call qualities are not available, and no considerably larger clone is one nucleotide away.

The immunoSEQ Assay was the method used to sequence TCRbeta CDR3 regions. After extraction, genomic DNA underwent amplification by bias-controlled multiplex PCR, followed by high-throughput sequencing. On the authors' methods: To quantify the absolute abundance of every unique TCRbeta CDR3 region, sequences were collapsed and filtered. T cell fraction was estimated by normalizing TCRbeta template counts to usable DNA, which was measured by amplifying reference genes present in all nucleated cells. Repertoire TCRs were annotated as SARS-CoV-2-specific when V gene, CDR3 amino acid sequence and J gene were exactly matched to a known reactive TCR set. MIRA supplied the reference SARS-CoV-2 TCR set, which was filtered for enrichment in COVID-19-positive ImmuneCODE repertoires so that public or cross-reactive TCRs were removed. Based on the MIRA antigens, annotated TCRs were further analysed at the level of specific ORF or position within ORF. Depth was the summed frequency of annotated unique rearrangements, while breadth was defined as annotated unique rearrangements over total unique productive rearrangements. Two-sided Wilcoxon rank-sum tests were applied when comparing TCR breadth between groups. TCRdb holds this immuneACCESS table with in-frame rearrangements only. Some clones are missing; in checked studies, unresolved V genes explain under half, and the rest has no known cause. V, J and clone size are those of that table, while D and trimming were read from the DNA. The table for this sample lists under 550,000 clones; roughly 90% of them were counted only once. Of the sample, 12% is held by the ten largest clones.

From the germline V gene, CDR1 is SGHRS and CDR2 is YFSETQ. Relative to germline, V is missing 0 bases and J is missing 4 bases, with 12 bases of the junction outside any gene match. The CDR3 starts with the cysteine, ends with the phenylalanine, and has 18 residues. Just the 54-base CDR3 DNA is kept, in frame starting at base 1. Per the publication, the treatment or condition label means: 15 to 20 received Ad26.COV2.S at low or high dose, single or two shots; several received placebo; per-sample allocation not given. For vaccine and placebo recipients, repertoires were sequenced using samples collected on day 63 after the first injection. Cohort 1b enrolled fewer than 30 adults aged 18-55 years at a single site in Boston, USA, between 29 July and 7 August 2020. Ad26.COV2.S was a replication-incompetent adenovirus type 26 vector that expressed a prefusion-stabilized SARS-CoV-2 spike protein derived from the original Wuhan strain.

The sequence links TRBV5-1 to TRBJ2-2; TRBD2 aligns with 7 central bases. This receptor was obtained from a person between 18 and 65 years old who received the Ad26.COV2.S COVID-19 vaccine or a placebo. Sequenced material: peripheral blood, taken in a trial of Ad26.COV2.S vaccine versus placebo. The DNA is as follows: TGCGCCAGCAGCTTGGCCAAGGGGACTAAAACTTCCACCGGGGAGCTGTTTTTT. It is translated as CASSLAKGTKTSTGELFF. The full variable domain, completed from the reference TRBV5-1 and TRBJ2-2 proteins outside the CDR3, reads KAGVTQTPRYLIKTRGQQVTLSCSPISGHRSVSWYQQTPGQGLQFLFEYFSETQRNKGNFPGRFSGRQFSNSRSEMNVSTLELGDSALYLCASSLAKGTKTSTGELFFGEGSRLTVL.